This TCR beta chain was retrieved from a study of blood T cell repertoires in COVID-19 (dated by TCRdb to about 2020). With regard to the full study: The collaborator samples originated in the United States, Italy and Spain and spanned the acute and convalescent phases of COVID-19. The material from the prospective study consisted of cDNA or gDNA derived from T cells, B-cell-depleted T cells, or PBMCs. The dataset comprised deeply sampled blood TCRbeta repertoires from subjects exposed to, actively infected with, or recovered from COVID-19. A freely available public database, intended as a resource for researchers studying the immune response to SARS-CoV-2, is where the repertoires were released. The samples were drawn from two sources: the first 160 participants of the ongoing ImmuneRACE study, and some 1,300 subjects contributed by 6 global collaborators. A de-identified subject ID, COVID-19 status, age in years and sex were almost always included in the sample metadata. Where available, HLA class I and class II types were obtained from metadata supplied by the sample provider rather than from assay-based typing.

The collaborating institutions used their own protocols to collect whole blood in K2EDTA tubes. For TCRbeta analysis, collaborators shipped samples in one of three forms: frozen whole blood, isolated PBMCs, or DNA extracted from either of those sample types. V and J lose 4 bases and 5 bases, and a span of 15 bases separates them. The germline V gene (reference sequence) yields MNHEY for CDR1 and SMNVEV for CDR2. The cysteine opens and the phenylalanine closes a CDR3 of 14 amino acids. Only CDR3 DNA remains: 42 bases, in frame from the first base. On this clone itself: It lacks a known antigen. No much larger clone exists at a distance of one base, and base qualities are not known.

TCRbeta CDR3 regions were amplified from genomic DNA using the immunoSEQ Assay, a bias-controlled multiplex PCR. In the original analysis: The number of nucleated cells in each sample was estimated from the amplification of reference gene primers within the assay. To quantify the absolute abundance of each unique TCRbeta CDR3 rearrangement, sequence reads were collapsed and filtered. Productive Simpson clonality was computed per sample as the square root of Simpson's diversity index over productive rearrangements. TCRdb holds this immuneACCESS table with in-frame rearrangements only. Some clones are missing; in checked studies, unresolved V genes explain under half, and the rest has no known cause. For V, J and clone size, that table is used; D and trimming come from the DNA. The sample data list some 120,000 clones, and just over 85% of these were observed just once. The ten largest make up 0.75% to 0.9% of the sample.

Study-wide findings and limitations: The amount of clinical and demographic metadata varied by source and participant and was provided uncurated.

The sequencing sample was made of peripheral blood. The chain was built from TRBV27 and TRBJ2-7; TRBD1 might be the D gene, on 5 matching bases. This receptor was obtained from a woman aged 50 to 65 with active or convalescent COVID-19. The CDR3 has the sequence CASSSLRGRDEQYF. The DNA reads as follows: TGTGCCAGCAGTTCGTTAAGGGGCCGCGACGAGCAGTACTTC.